This T cell receptor beta chain was captured in a study of identical twins. TCRdb passed the 5' RACE reads through MiXCR, listing each CDR3 protein once. The repertoire holds about 520,000 distinct CDR3 sequences, less than 25% seen once, with 0.91% in the top ten. This clonotype was detected only a few times. The antigen is not known. CDR1 and CDR2 from the germline V gene are MGHDK and SYGVNS. J was trimmed by 3 bases and V by 3 bases; bases with no gene match: 3. This CDR3 contains 14 residues. Study results and limitations: Where out-of-frame alpha sequences were twin-shared, they showed excess low generation probability. Beta out-of-frame sequences showed weaker excess sharing between twins.

The same data also contributed to another study, on T cells expressing NK-cell markers. That publication notes: One of the eight sequenced donors was seronegative, whereas the other seven were HCMV-seropositive.

The gene calls are TRBV25-1 and TRBJ2-7; the match to TRBD1 covers 9 bases. The sequenced sample consisted of CD4+ T cells sorted from blood. The receptor comes from a woman aged 18-30 years in good health. CDR3 coding DNA: TGTGCCAGCAGTGAGGGGACAGGGATCTACGAGCAGTACTTC. Protein: CASSEGTGIYEQYF.